Presented here are 18 T cell receptor beta chains from one specimen sequenced in a study of post-analysis software for immune sequencing data (dated by TCRdb to 2015 to 2017). Antigens of these TCRs are unknown. Broad study findings and their caveats: Several TRBV segments, including TRBV5-6, TRBV5-1 and TRBV20-1, were significantly more frequent in patients than controls.

The library came from PCR. TCRdb lists the instrument as Illumina HiSeq 2500. Unique molecular identifiers were incorporated into TCR beta cDNA libraries to reduce PCR and sequencing biases. In-frame beta chains were kept once TCRdb had trimmed the public reads at Q25 with fastp and called clones with MiXCR. Rows are unified per CDR3 protein, each entry keeping the most common DNA and genes. Across this sample there are hundreds of thousands of distinct CDR3 sequences, with around 47% seen only once. Roughly 1.8% of the sample is in the top ten clones. The specimen sequenced was blood. These receptors came from a girl aged 10 to 17 with multiple sclerosis.

The chain recombines TRBV4-1 with TRBJ2-3; a possible D gene is TRBD2 (5 bases). Germline CDR1 reads MGHRA; CDR2 reads YSYEKL. Trimming pared 0 bases from V and 4 bases from J, leaving 14 bases between. This CDR3 region has 16 residues. The CDR3 reads CASSQDGIFSPDTQYF. DNA of the CDR3: TGCGCCAGCAGCCAAGACGGGATATTTAGCCCAGATACGCAGTATTTT.

This clonotype appeared a few times. The chain carries TRBV12-3 or TRBV12-4 and TRBJ2-5; 8 nucleotides match TRBD2. The CDR3 has 14 amino acids. Trimming at V came to 6 bases and at J to 4 bases, leaving 7 bases not matched to a gene. The CDR3 coding sequence is TGTGCCAGCAGCTCCCGGGGGGGGGTAGAGACCCAGTACTTC. This encodes CASSSRGGVETQYF.

The V and J genes are TRBV20-1 and TRBJ2-2, with D uncertain. Germline CDR1 reads DFQATT; CDR2 reads SNEGSKA (reference sequence). The CDR3 runs 11 residues. V was trimmed by 5 bases and J by 5 bases, leaving 6 bases between them. This CDR3 reads CSASRTGELFF. CDR3 nucleotide sequence: TGCAGTGCTTCACGGACCGGGGAGCTGTTTTTT.

The chain has TRBV14 and TRBJ1-2; a weak D match, TRBD1 (6 bases). Germline CDR1 and CDR2: SGHDN and FVKESK. The length of the CDR3 is 15 residues. With 3 bases removed from V and 8 bases from J, the gap between germline ends came to 19 bases. For the CDR3, the DNA is TGTGCCAGCAGCCAGGTTCACAGGGCGACAGGAGGCTACACCTTC. This sequence encodes CASSQVHRATGGYTF.

J is TRBJ2-3 and V is TRBV5-1, with D perhaps TRBD1 or TRBD2 (5 bases each). CDR3 length equals 15 residues. Germline values: CDR1 SGHRS, CDR2 YFSETQ. The germline V and J ends were trimmed by 3 bases and 2 bases, with 13 bases remaining between them. The CDR3 region is CASSSPGTITDTQYF. The CDR3 nucleotides are TGCGCCAGCAGCTCGCCCGGGACGATCACAGATACGCAGTATTTT.

The rearrangement joins TRBV30 to TRBJ2-1; no firm D call. CDR1 GTSNPN and CDR2 SVGIG come from the germline V gene (reference sequence). This CDR3 spans 12 amino acids. V was cut by 3 bases and J by 9 bases, with 12 bases left in between. The CDR3 DNA reads as TGTGCCTGGAGGTTAATTACGCCTGAGCAGTTCTTC. This encodes CAWRLITPEQFF.

The rearrangement links TRBV6-5 to TRBJ2-1; 13 nucleotides match TRBD2. The length of the CDR3 is 15 residues. Germline loops: CDR1 MNHEY, CDR2 SVGAGI. The V and J ends lost 4 bases and 8 bases, in that order; junction bases with no gene match: 5. The CDR3 coding sequence is TGTGCCAGCAGTTGCACTAGCGGGGGGGCCGATGAGCAGTTCTTC. This translates into CASSCTSGGADEQFF.

The chain couples TRBV12-3 or TRBV12-4 to TRBJ2-1, with TRBD2 as a possible D gene (6 bases). V shed 7 bases and J shed 10 bases, with 23 bases lying between them. This CDR3 region has 15 residues. The CDR3 DNA follows: TGTGCCAGCACCCCGGAGGGCCGGGTTGGGAACGAGCAGTTCTTC. Encoded protein: CASTPEGRVGNEQFF.

The V gene is TRBV4-1, the J gene TRBJ1-5; D remains ambiguous. There are 15 residues in the CDR3. V lost 1 base, J lost 8 bases, and 15 bases lay in between. CDR1 and CDR2 (germline): MGHRA, YSYEKL. For the CDR3, the DNA is TGCGCCAGCAGCCAAGTCGGAGCGGGCATGGAGCCCCAGCATTTT. It yields the protein CASSQVGAGMEPQHF.

This clonotype was found a few times. V is TRBV6-6 and J is TRBJ1-5, with a possible D match to TRBD1 (5 bases). The CDR3 loop spans 16 amino acids. Germline lookup yields CDR1 MNHNY and CDR2 SVGAGI (reference sequence). V was trimmed by 6 bases and J by 4 bases, leaving 19 bases between them. This chain's CDR3 is CASSRTSGGPNQPQHF. CDR3 nucleotides: TGTGCCAGCAGCAGAACCAGTGGGGGACCTAATCAGCCCCAGCATTTT.

Notes on this clonotype: Compared with germline, one end of the junction differs, possibly owing to a read error. The chain joins TRBV10-3 to TRBJ2-7; D call uncertain. Germline CDR1 ENHRY, CDR2 SYGVKD. The CDR3 loop spans 14 amino acids. CDR3 region: CAVSESQSYGEQYF. The CDR3 DNA reads as TGTGCCGTCAGTGAGTCACAGTCCTACGGGGAGCAGTACTTC.

This chain joins TRBV20-1 and TRBJ2-5; possibly TRBD2 for D (6 bases). V was pared by 6 bases and J by 8 bases, with 22 bases between. Germline CDR1 reads DFQATT; CDR2 reads SNEGSKA (reference sequence). The CDR3 spans 14 residues. The CDR3 region is CSALGWDSARTQYF. The CDR3, as DNA: TGCAGTGCCCTAGGGTGGGACTCGGCGCGAACCCAGTACTTC.

A few counts support this clonotype. V gene TRBV29-1 combines with J gene TRBJ2-1, with a possible D match to TRBD2 (6 bases). CDR1 SQVTM and CDR2 ANQGSEA come from the germline V gene. CDR3 size: 17 residues. Trimming removed 1 base at V and 2 bases at J, with 18 bases between. CDR3 DNA sequence: TGCAGCGTTGAAGGGGGCAGAGATAGCGGACCCTACAATGAGCAGTTCTTC. This codes for CSVEGGRDSGPYNEQFF.

This chain connects TRBV7-9 to TRBJ2-5; D is perhaps TRBD2 (5 bases). Germline V gene lookup returns CDR1 SEHNR and CDR2 FQNEAQ (reference sequence). The CDR3 loop spans 13 amino acids. Deletions cut 5 bases from V and 5 bases from J, with 12 bases between. The CDR3 sequence: CASSKDSRETQYF. In DNA form, the CDR3 reads TGTGCCAGCAGCAAGGACTCGAGGGAGACCCAGTACTTC.

V gene TRBV19 combines with J gene TRBJ2-7; D is possibly TRBD2 (5 bases). The CDR3 contains 13 residues. The V end was cut by 4 bases, the J end by 6 bases, with 13 bases between. The germline V gene has CDR1 LNHDA and CDR2 SQIVND (reference sequence). In nucleotides, the CDR3 is TGTGCCAGTAGTAAGAGGGCGGCTACCGAGCAGTACTTC. Protein product: CASSKRAATEQYF.

The chain has TRBV27 and TRBJ2-1; D may be TRBD1 (6 bases). The CDR3 contains 13 residues. Between the trimmed V and J ends, which lost 5 bases and 10 bases, there was a span of 15 bases. Per germline, CDR1 MNHEY and CDR2 SMNVEV (reference sequence). In DNA, the CDR3 is TGTGCCAGCAGTCTAAGTCACAGGGAGGAGCAGTTCTTC. Protein: CASSLSHREEQFF.

This chain joins TRBV4-1 and TRBJ2-3; the D gene is possibly TRBD1 (6 bases). Germline loops: CDR1 MGHRA, CDR2 YSYEKL. This CDR3 comprises 16 residues. Trimming took 0 bases from V and 4 from J, leaving 14 bases between them. The CDR3 DNA sequence: TGCGCCAGCAGCCAAGATTGGGGCAGGGGAGCAGATACGCAGTATTTT. Translated, it gives CASSQDWGRGADTQYF.

This chain joins TRBV10-3 and TRBJ2-5; 10 nucleotides match TRBD1. Germline CDR1 reads ENHRY; CDR2 reads SYGVKD. V was pared by 4 bases and J by 4 bases, with 6 bases of the junction left unmatched. CDR3 length equals 15 residues. In DNA, the CDR3 is TGTGCCATCAGTGGTAGGACAGGGGGGGCAGAGACCCAGTACTTC. It is translated as CAISGRTGGAETQYF.